This record looks at one T cell receptor beta chain sequence and its context. In the source study's methods: It was from reference gene primer amplification that nucleated cell counts were estimated. Assay: immunoSEQ multiplex PCR; the TCRdb copy retains only in-frame clones and omits some. Clone size and the V and J calls come from that table; the DNA yielded D and trimming. The sample holds over 200,000 clones, roughly 82% seen once. The data originate from a study of blood T cell repertoires in COVID-19. Across the whole study: The origin of the acute and convalescent COVID-19 samples was the United States, Italy and Spain. T cells, B-cell-depleted T cells, or PBMCs supplied cDNA or gDNA.

Germline V gene lookup returns CDR1 SGHDT and CDR2 YYEEEE. V dropped 4 bases and J dropped 3 bases, with 14 bases sitting between them. The CDR3 has 14 residues. This chain joins TRBV5-6 and TRBJ2-7, with a weak D call TRBD1 (6 bases). The sequenced material came from peripheral blood. The receptor was derived from a man in his forties who had recovered from COVID-19. In DNA, the CDR3 is TGTGCCAGCAGCCCTGGACAGAGACACTACGAGCAGTACTTC. Translating gives CASSPGQRHYEQYF.